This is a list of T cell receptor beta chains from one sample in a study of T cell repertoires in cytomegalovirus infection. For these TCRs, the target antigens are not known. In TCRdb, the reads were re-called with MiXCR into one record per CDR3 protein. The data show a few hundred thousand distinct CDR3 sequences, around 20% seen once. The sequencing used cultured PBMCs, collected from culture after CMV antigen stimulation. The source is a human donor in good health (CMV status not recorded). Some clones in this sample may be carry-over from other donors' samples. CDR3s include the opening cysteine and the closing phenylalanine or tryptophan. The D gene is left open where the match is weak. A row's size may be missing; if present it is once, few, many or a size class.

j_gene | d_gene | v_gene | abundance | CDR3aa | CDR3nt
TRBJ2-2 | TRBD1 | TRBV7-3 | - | CASSTQGAQGTGELFF | TGTGCCAGCAGCACACAGGGGGCGCAGGGCACCGGGGAGCTGTTTTTT
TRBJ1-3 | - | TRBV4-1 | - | CASSQWGNPGNTIYF | TGCGCCAGCAGCCAATGGGGTAACCCTGGAAACACCATATATTTT
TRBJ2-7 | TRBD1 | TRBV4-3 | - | CASSPTGSLRGEQYF | TGCGCCAGCAGCCCGACAGGGAGTCTCCGGGGCGAGCAGTACTTC
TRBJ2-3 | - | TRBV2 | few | CASRGWSGDTQYF | TGTGCCAGCCGTGGTTGGAGTGGCGATACGCAGTATTTT
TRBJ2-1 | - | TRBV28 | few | CASSLGDSKEFF | TGTGCCAGCAGTTTAGGGGACTCTAAGGAGTTCTTC
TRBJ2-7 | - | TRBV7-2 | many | CASSRDSYSNEQYF | TGTGCCAGCAGCCGTGACTCCTATAGTAACGAGCAGTACTTC
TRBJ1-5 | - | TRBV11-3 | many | CASSRGDNQPQHF | TGTGCCAGCAGCAGGGGGGACAATCAGCCCCAGCATTTT
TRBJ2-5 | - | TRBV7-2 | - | CASSLATGETQYF | TGTGCCAGCAGCTTAGCTACAGGGGAGACCCAGTACTTC
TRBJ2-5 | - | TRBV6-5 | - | CASTAGQQETQYF | TGTGCCAGCACGGCCGGGCAGCAAGAGACCCAGTACTTC
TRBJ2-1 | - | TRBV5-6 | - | CASSLPRVVEQFF | TGTGCCAGCAGCTTACCAAGGGTAGTTGAGCAGTTCTTC
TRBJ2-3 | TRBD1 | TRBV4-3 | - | CASSQRPGQAFITGDTQYF | TGCGCCAGCAGCCAGAGACCGGGACAGGCCTTTATTACGGGCGATACGCAGTATTTT
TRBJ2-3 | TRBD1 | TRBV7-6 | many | CASSSGQGLITFTDTQYF | TGTGCCAGCAGCTCGGGACAGGGGCTGATTACCTTTACAGATACGCAGTATTTT
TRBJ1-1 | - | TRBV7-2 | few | CASSLEGVAEAFF | TGTGCCAGCAGCTTAGAGGGGGTGGCGGAAGCTTTCTTT
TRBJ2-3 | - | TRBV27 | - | CASSPLFWNTQYF | TGTGCCAGCAGCCCCTTGTTTTGGAATACGCAGTATTTT
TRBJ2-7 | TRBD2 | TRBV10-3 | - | CAARGVADEQYF | TGTGCCGCCCGGGGGGTGGCGGACGAGCAGTACTTC
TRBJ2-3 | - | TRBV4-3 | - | CASSQVSGVSSADTQYF | TGCGCCAGCAGCCAAGTGTCGGGAGTTTCCTCCGCAGATACGCAGTATTTT